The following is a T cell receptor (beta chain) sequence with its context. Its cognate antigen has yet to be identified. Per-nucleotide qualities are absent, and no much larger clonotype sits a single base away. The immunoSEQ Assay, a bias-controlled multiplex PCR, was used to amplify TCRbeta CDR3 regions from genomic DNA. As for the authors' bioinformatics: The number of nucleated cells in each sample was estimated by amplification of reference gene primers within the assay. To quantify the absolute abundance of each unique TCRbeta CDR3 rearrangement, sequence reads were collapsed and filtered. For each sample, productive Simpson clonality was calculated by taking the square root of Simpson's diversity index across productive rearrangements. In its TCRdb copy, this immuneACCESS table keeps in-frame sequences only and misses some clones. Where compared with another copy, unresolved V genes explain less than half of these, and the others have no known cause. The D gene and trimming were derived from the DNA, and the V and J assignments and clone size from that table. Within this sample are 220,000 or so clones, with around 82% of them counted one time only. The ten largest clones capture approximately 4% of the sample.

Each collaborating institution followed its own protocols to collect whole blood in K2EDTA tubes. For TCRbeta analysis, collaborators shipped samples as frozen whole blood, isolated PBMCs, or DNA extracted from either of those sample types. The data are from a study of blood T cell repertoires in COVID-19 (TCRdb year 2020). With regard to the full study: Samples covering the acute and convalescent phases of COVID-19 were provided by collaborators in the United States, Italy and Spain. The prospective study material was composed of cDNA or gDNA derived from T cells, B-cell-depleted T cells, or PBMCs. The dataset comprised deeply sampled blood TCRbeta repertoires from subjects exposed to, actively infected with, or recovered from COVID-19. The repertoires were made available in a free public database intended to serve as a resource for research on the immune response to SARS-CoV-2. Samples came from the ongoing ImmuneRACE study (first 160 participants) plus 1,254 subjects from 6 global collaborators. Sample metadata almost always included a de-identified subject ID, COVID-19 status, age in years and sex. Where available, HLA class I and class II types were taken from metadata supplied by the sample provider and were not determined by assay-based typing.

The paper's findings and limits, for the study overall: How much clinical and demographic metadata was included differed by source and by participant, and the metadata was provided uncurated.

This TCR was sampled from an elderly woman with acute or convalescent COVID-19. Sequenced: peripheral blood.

In nucleotides, the sequence is TGTGCCAGCAGCTGGGACAGGGTGAACACTGAAGCTTTCTTT. Its amino acids are CASSWDRVNTEAFF. In this chain, TRBV11-3 is recombined with TRBJ1-1, with 9 bases aligning to TRBD1. From the germline V gene, CDR1 is SGHNT and CDR2 is YENEEA. The germline V end is reduced by 4 bases and the J end by 0 bases; junction bases left unmatched: 0. The CDR3 contains 14 residues, cysteine and phenylalanine counted. Only the CDR3 DNA stays, 42 bases, in frame from base 1.